The 15 T cell receptor beta chains in this list originate from one sample, sequenced in a study of blood T cell repertoires in COVID-19. Generated by immunoSEQ multiplex PCR, the TCRdb table keeps only in-frame clones and is missing some. The sample consists of approximately 120,000 clones, 88% of them appearing once. Sequenced sample: peripheral blood. The receptor source for this set is a man aged 45-60 years with acute or convalescent COVID-19.

The genes are TRBV29-1 and TRBJ1-2; D may be TRBD1 (5 bases). V dropped 7 bases and J dropped 8 bases, with 17 bases sitting between them. Germline loops: CDR1 SQVTM, CDR2 ANQGSEA. CDR3 size: 12 residues. This CDR3 reads CSASGRVQGYTF. The CDR3 DNA sequence: TGCAGCGCTAGCGGCAGGGTACAGGGCTACACCTTC. Using reference TRBV29-1 and TRBJ1-2 for the parts outside the CDR3, the full variable domain is SAVISQKPSRDICQRGTSLTIQCQVDSQVTMMFWYRQQPGQSLTLIATANQGSEATYESGFVIDKFPISRPNLTFSTLTVSNMSPEDSSIYLCSASGRVQGYTFGSGTRLTVV.

The CDR3 region is CASSLEAGPRGETQYF. CDR3 in DNA: TGCGCCAGCAGCTTGGAGGCAGGCCCGCGGGGAGAGACCCAGTACTTC. The chain employs TRBV5-1 and TRBJ2-5; maybe TRBD2 (6 bases). Germline V CDR1 and CDR2: SGHRS, YFSETQ. Deletions cut 0 bases from V and 4 bases from J, with 16 bases between. This CDR3 is 16 amino acids long.

The rearrangement joins TRBV4-3 to TRBJ2-7; TRBD2 matches at 15 bases. CDR3 length: 19 residues. Germline CDR1 is LGHNA and CDR2 is YSLEER. With 1 base clipped from V and 4 bases from J, the junction kept 11 bases outside the gene matches. The CDR3, as DNA: TGCGCCAGCAGCCAAGCCTCGGGACTAGCGGGGGGTTTGGGGTACGAGCAGTACTTC. As protein: CASSQASGLAGGLGYEQYF.

This chain links TRBV7-9 with TRBJ2-7, with 11 bases that match TRBD2. CDR1 is SEHNR and CDR2 is FQNEAQ in the germline V gene (reference sequence). The CDR3 runs 15 residues. Trimming cost V 4 bases and J 5 bases; bases outside gene matches: 7. CDR3 region: CASSSLAGGYNEQYF. In nucleotides, the CDR3 is TGTGCCAGCAGCTCCTTAGCGGGAGGGTATAACGAGCAGTACTTC.

The chain recombines TRBV24-1 with TRBJ2-5, with TRBD1 matching 9 bases. V gave up 3 bases and J gave up 5 bases; unmatched junction bases: 3. The germline V gene has CDR1 KGHDR and CDR2 SFDVKD. This CDR3 has 14 residues. As DNA, the CDR3 is TGTGCCACCAGTGATCGGACAGGGGTCGAGACCCAGTACTTC. Amino acids: CATSDRTGVETQYF.

This chain links TRBV24-1 with TRBJ2-3; D may be TRBD1 (6 bases). The V and J ends lost 6 bases and 4 bases respectively, with 13 bases between them. The germline gives CDR1 KGHDR, CDR2 SFDVKD. The CDR3 is 14 amino acids. The DNA for the CDR3 is TGTGCCACCAGTTCAGCGGCAGGGGCAGATACGCAGTATTTT. Translation gives CATSSAAGADTQYF.

The chain has TRBV10-3 and TRBJ2-5; D is possibly TRBD2 (6 bases). The CDR3 is 14 amino acids. Trimming cost V 5 bases and J 1 base, with 11 bases left between them. Germline V gene lookup returns CDR1 ENHRY and CDR2 SYGVKD. The CDR3 sequence: CAISLFGGQETQYF. CDR3 coding DNA: TGTGCCATCAGTTTGTTCGGGGGCCAAGAGACCCAGTACTTC.

This clone came up a few times. V and J are TRBV30 and TRBJ1-2, with 8 bases aligning to TRBD1. The CDR3 loop spans 14 amino acids. CDR1 GTSNPN and CDR2 SVGIG come from the germline V gene (reference sequence). V lost 3 bases to trimming and J lost 2 bases; unmatched junction nucleotides: 5. In nucleotides, the CDR3 is TGTGCCTGGAGCCTGGACAGGGCAAACTATGGCTACACCTTC. As protein: CAWSLDRANYGYTF.

V and J are TRBV18 and TRBJ1-6; 7 positions match TRBD1. The CDR3 sequence is 15 residues long. Germline-derived CDR1 and CDR2 are KGHSH and LQKENI. The V and J ends lost 3 bases and 7 bases, in that order; junction bases with no gene match: 6. CDR3 amino acids: CASSPLQGHNSPLHF. Written as DNA, the CDR3 is TGTGCCAGCTCACCCCTACAGGGGCACAATTCACCCCTCCACTTT.

V and J are TRBV28 and TRBJ2-7; 8 positions match TRBD1. The germline V gene encodes CDR1 MDHEN and CDR2 SYDVKM. The CDR3 runs to 15 residues. With V trimmed by 4 bases and J by 7 bases, 12 bases remained unmatched. The CDR3 reads CASSSLPGGKGEQYF. The CDR3 bases are TGTGCCAGCAGTTCCTTGCCAGGGGGCAAGGGTGAGCAGTACTTC.

V and J are TRBV6-4 and TRBJ1-5; tentative D call: TRBD1 (6 bases). Germline CDR1 and CDR2: MRHNA and SNTAGT. The germline V and J ends were trimmed by 5 bases and 5 bases, with 10 bases remaining between them. CDR3 length: 13 amino acids. CDR3 sequence reads: CASSPHRDQPQHF. The DNA of the CDR3 is TGTGCCAGCAGTCCACACAGGGATCAGCCCCAGCATTTT.

The J gene is TRBJ2-7, the V gene TRBV27; 11 nucleotides agree with TRBD1. Trimming removed 3 bases from V and 2 bases from J; junction bases left unmatched: 9. CDR1 and CDR2 (germline): MNHEY, SMNVEV (reference sequence). The CDR3 sequence is 17 residues long. The CDR3 sequence is CASSFDLPGQGAYEQYF. The DNA of the CDR3 is TGTGCCAGCAGTTTTGACTTGCCGGGACAGGGGGCCTACGAGCAGTACTTC.

The chain has TRBV6-2 or TRBV6-3 and TRBJ2-7, with a tentative D call TRBD2 (6 bases). Trimming removed 1 base at V and 1 base at J, with 11 bases between. Germline V gene lookup returns CDR1 MNHEY and CDR2 SVGEGT. The CDR3 runs to 15 residues. CDR3 loop: CASSYLGGGSYEQYF. The DNA of the CDR3 is TGTGCCAGCAGTTACTTGGGGGGAGGTTCCTACGAGCAGTACTTC.

This clone was detected only once. The V gene is TRBV18, the J gene TRBJ1-1; tentatively, D is TRBD1 (6 bases). V shed 8 bases and J shed 4 bases, with 23 bases lying between them. The CDR3 totals 16 residues. Germline V gives CDR1 KGHSH, CDR2 LQKENI. For the CDR3, the DNA is TGTGCCAGCACCACCAATAGGGGGTTGGACAGCACTGAAGCTTTCTTT. This sequence encodes CASTTNRGLDSTEAFF.

This clone was picked up a small number of times. This chain joins TRBV24-1 and TRBJ2-3; D unclear. This CDR3 region has 14 residues. Germline V gives CDR1 KGHDR, CDR2 SFDVKD. V was pared by 7 bases and J by 6 bases, with 16 bases between. CDR3 nucleotide sequence: TGTGCCACCAGCGAGGAAGATAACACCGATACGCAGTATTTT. It yields the protein CATSEEDNTDTQYF.